The sequence of this T cell receptor beta chain was determined in a study of PD-1 blockade in classical Hodgkin lymphoma. Brentuximab vedotin exposure varied, and every patient relapsed after autologous stem cell transplantation. Data came from immunoSEQ multiplex PCR; TCRdb stores just in-frame clones and leaves some out. The sample contains 45,000 to 55,000 clones, about 84% of which appear only once. The CDR3 spans 13 residues. V shed 3 bases, J shed 8 bases, and the junction held 6 bases outside the gene matches. Germline V gives CDR1 SGDLS, CDR2 YYNGEE. This chain links TRBV9 with TRBJ1-1, with TRBD1 identical over 8 bases. This clonotype originated in a human donor with classical Hodgkin lymphoma. The sample was peripheral blood mononuclear cells (PBMCs), taken at baseline. CDR3 DNA: TGTGCCAGCAGCGGCCCAGGGGGCCTGGAAGCTTTCTTT. Its translation is CASSGPGGLEAFF.